This TCR beta chain originates from a study of blood T cells in healthy people across ages. General study findings and limits: TCR beta diversity tracked closely with naive T cell percentage.

Germline assignment: CDR1 SGDLS and CDR2 YYNGEE. Trimming removed 4 bases at V and 0 bases at J, with 11 bases between. The CDR3 covers 16 residues. Together with a sample-barcoded 5' primer, a J-beta primer mix was included in a second PCR lasting about 6 to 11 cycles. Each of the cDNA molecules was tagged by a template-switch adaptor with 12 random nucleotides. TCRdb re-called the 5' RACE reads through MiXCR, storing one row per CDR3 protein. Here the sample spans fewer than 800,000 distinct CDR3 sequences, about 34% being singletons. As to this clonotype: Its antigen is unidentified.

The chain combines TRBV9 with TRBJ1-6; D call uncertain. The source is a woman over 75 in good health. The material sequenced was blood. CDR3 loop: CASSHHTSSYNSPLHF. In DNA, the CDR3 is TGTGCCAGCAGCCACCACACCAGCTCCTATAATTCACCCCTCCACTTT.